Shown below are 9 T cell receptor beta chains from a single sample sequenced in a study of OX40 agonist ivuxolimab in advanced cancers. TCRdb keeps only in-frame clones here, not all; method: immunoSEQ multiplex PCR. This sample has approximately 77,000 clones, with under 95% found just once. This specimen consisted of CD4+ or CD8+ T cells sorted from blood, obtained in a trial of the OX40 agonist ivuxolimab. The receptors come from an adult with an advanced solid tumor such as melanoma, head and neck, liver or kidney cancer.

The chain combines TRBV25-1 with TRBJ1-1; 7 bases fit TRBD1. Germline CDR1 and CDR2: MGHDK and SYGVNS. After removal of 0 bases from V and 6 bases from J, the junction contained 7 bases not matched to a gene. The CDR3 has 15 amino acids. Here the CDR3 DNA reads TGTGCCAGCAGTGAATATCGGGACAGCCGGGCTGAAGCTTTCTTT. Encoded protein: CASSEYRDSRAEAFF.

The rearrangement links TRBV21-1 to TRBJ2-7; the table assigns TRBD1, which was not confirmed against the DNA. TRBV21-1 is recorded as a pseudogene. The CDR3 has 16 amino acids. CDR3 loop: CASSMNRGGQIYEQYF. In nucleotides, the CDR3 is TGTGCCAGCAGCATGAACCGAGGGGGACAGATCTACGAGCAGTACTTC.

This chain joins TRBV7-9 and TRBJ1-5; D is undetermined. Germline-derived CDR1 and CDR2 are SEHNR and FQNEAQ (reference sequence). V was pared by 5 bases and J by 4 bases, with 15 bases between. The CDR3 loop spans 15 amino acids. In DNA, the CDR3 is TGTGCCAGCAGCCCAGCTATTCCCCTGAATCAGCCCCAGCATTTT. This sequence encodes CASSPAIPLNQPQHF. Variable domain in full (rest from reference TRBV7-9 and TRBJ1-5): DTGVSQNPRHKITKRGQNVTFRCDPISEHNRLYWYRQTLGQGPEFLTYFQNEAQLEKSRLLSDRFSAERPKGSFSTLEIQRTEQGDSAMYLCASSPAIPLNQPQHFGDGTRLSIL.

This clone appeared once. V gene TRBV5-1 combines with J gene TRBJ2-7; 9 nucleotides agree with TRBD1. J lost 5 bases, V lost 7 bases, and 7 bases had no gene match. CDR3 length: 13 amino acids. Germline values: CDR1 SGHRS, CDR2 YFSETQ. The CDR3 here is CASQGQGIHEQYF. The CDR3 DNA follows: TGCGCCAGCCAGGGACAGGGAATCCACGAGCAGTACTTC.

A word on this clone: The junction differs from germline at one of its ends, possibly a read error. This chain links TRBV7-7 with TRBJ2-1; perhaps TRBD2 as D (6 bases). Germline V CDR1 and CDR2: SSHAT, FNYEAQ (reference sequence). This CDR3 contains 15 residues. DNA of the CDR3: TGTGCTAGCAGCCCCGATCCGGGGGAATACAATGAGCAGTTCTTC. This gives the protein CASSPDPGEYNEQFF.

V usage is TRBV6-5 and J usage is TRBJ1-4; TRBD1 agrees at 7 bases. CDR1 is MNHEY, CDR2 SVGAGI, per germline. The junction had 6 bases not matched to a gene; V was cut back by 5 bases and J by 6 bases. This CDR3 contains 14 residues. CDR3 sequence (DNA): TGTGCCAGCAGTCCCGGGACAGACCATGAAAAACTGTTTTTT. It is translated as CASSPGTDHEKLFF.

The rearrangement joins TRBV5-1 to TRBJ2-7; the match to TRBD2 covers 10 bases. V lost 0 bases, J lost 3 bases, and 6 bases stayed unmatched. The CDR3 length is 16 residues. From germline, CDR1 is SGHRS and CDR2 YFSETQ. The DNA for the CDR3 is TGCGCCAGCAGCTTGGCCCTAGCGGGGGAAGGCTACGAGCAGTACTTC. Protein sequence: CASSLALAGEGYEQYF.

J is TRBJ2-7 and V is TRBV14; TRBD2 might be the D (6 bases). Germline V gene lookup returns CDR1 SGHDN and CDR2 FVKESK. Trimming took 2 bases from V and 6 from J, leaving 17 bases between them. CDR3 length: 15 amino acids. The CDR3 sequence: CASSQRQTSSGEQYF. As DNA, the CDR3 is TGTGCCAGCAGCCAACGACAGACTAGTTCTGGCGAGCAGTACTTC.

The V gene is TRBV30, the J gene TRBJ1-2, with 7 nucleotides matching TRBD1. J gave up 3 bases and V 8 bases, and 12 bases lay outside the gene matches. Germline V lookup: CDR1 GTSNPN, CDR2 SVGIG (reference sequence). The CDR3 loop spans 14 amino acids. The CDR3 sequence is CARLNRQGYYGYTF. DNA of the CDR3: TGTGCCCGCCTAAACCGACAGGGATACTATGGCTACACCTTC.